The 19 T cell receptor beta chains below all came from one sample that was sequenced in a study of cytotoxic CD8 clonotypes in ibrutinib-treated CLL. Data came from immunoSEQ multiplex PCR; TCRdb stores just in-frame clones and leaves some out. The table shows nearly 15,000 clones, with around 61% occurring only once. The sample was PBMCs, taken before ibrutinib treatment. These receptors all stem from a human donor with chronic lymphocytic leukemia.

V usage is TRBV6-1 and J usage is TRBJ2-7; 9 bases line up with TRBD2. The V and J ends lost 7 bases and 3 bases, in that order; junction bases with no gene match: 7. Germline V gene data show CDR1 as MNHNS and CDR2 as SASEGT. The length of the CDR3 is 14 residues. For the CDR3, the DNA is TGTGCCAGCAACGATAGCGGGGGACGCTACGAGCAGTACTTC. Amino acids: CASNDSGGRYEQYF.

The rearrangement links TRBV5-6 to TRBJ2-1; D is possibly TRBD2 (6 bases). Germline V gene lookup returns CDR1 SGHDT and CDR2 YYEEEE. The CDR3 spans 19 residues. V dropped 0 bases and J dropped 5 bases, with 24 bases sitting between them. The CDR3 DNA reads TGTGCCAGCAGCTTGGTGTCAGCTTCCGCGGGATTCTACCACAATGAGCAGTTCTTC. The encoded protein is CASSLVSASAGFYHNEQFF. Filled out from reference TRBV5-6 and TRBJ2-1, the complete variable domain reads DAGVTQSPTHLIKTRGQQVTLRCSPKSGHDTVSWYQQALGQGPQFIFQYYEEEERQRGNFPDRFSGHQFPNYSSELNVNALLLGDSALYLCASSLVSASAGFYHNEQFFGPGTRLTVL.

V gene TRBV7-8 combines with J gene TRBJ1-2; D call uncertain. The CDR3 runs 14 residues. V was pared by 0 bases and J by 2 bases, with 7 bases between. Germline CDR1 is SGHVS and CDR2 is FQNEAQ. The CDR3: CASSLAKGNYGYTF. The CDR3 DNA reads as TGTGCCAGCAGCTTAGCGAAAGGGAACTATGGCTACACCTTC. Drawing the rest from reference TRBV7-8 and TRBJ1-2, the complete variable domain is GAGVSQSPRYKVAKRGQDVALRCDPISGHVSLFWYQQALGQGPEFLTYFQNEAQLDKSGLPSDRFFAERPEGSVSTLKIQRTQQEDSAVYLCASSLAKGNYGYTFGSGTRLTVV.

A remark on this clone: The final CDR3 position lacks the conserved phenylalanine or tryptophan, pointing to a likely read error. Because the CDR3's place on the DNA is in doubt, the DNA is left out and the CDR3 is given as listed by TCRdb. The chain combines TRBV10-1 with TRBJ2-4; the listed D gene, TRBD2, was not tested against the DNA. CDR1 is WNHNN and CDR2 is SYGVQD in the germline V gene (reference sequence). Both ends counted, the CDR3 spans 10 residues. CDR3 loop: CASSEGAGSY.

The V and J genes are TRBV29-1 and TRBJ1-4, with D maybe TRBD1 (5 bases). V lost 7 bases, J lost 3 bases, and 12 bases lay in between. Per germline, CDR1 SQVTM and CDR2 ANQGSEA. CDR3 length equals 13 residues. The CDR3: CSGSWGANEKLFF. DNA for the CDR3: TGCAGCGGATCATGGGGGGCTAATGAAAAACTGTTTTTT.

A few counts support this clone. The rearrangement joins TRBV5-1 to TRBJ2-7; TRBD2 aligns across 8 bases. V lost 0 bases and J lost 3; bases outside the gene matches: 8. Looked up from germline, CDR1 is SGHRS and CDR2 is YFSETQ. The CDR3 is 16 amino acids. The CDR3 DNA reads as TGCGCCAGCAGCTTGGCCGGACTAGCCGCAAACTACGAGCAGTACTTC. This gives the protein CASSLAGLAANYEQYF. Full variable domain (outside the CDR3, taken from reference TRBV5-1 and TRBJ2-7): KAGVTQTPRYLIKTRGQQVTLSCSPISGHRSVSWYQQTPGQGLQFLFEYFSETQRNKGNFPGRFSGRQFSNSRSEMNVSTLELGDSALYLCASSLAGLAANYEQYFGPGTRLTVT.

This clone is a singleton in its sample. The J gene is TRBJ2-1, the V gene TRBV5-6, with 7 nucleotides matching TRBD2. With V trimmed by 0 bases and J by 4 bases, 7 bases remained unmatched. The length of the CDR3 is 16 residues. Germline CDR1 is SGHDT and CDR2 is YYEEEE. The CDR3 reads CASSLASGKTYNEQFF. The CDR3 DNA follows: TGTGCCAGCAGCTTGGCCAGCGGGAAGACTTACAATGAGCAGTTCTTC.

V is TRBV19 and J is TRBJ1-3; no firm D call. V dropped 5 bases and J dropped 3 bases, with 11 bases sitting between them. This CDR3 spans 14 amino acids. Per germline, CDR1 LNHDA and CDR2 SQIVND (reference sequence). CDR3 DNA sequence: TGTGCCAGTAGTTACCAGTTGTTTGGAAACACCATATATTTT. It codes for CASSYQLFGNTIYF.

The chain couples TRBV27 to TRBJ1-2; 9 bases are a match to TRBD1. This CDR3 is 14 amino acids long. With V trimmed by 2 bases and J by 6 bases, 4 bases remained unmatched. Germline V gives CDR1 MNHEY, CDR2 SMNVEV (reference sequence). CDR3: CASSLQDRGHGYTF. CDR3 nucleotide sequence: TGTGCCAGCAGTTTACAGGACAGGGGACATGGCTACACCTTC.

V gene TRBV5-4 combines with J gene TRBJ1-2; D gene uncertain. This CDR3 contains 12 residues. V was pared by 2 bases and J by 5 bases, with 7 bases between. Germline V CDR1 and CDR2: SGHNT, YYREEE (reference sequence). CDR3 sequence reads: CASSFQVYGYTF. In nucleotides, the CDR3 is TGTGCCAGCAGCTTCCAGGTTTATGGCTACACCTTC. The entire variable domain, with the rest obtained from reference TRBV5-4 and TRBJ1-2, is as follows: ETGVTQSPTHLIKTRGQQVTLRCSSQSGHNTVSWYQQALGQGPQFIFQYYREEENGRGNFPPRFSGLQFPNYSSELNVNALELDDSALYLCASSFQVYGYTFGSGTRLTVV.

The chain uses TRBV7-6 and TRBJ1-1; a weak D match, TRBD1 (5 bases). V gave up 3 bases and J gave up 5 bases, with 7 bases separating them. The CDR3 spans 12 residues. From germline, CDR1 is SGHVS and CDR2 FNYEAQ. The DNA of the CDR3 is TGTGCCAGCAGCTTTTGGGGGACTGAAGCTTTCTTT. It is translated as CASSFWGTEAFF. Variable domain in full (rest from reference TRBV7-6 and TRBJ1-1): GAGVSQSPRYKVTKRGQDVALRCDPISGHVSLYWYRQALGQGPEFLTYFNYEAQQDKSGLPNDRFSAERPEGSISTLTIQRTEQRDSAMYRCASSFWGTEAFFGQGTRLTVV.

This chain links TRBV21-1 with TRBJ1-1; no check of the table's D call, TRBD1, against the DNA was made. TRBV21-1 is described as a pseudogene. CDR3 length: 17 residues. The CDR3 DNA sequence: TGTGCCAGCAGCACTCCTGGGAAAGGGGCCATGAAGACTGAAGCTTTCTTT. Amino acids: CASSTPGKGAMKTEAFF.

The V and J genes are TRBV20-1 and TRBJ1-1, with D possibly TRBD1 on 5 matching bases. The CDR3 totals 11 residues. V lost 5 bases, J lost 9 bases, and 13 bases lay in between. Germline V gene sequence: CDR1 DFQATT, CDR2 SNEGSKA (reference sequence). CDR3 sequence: CSAGGRNQAFF. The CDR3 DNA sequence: TGCAGTGCTGGGGGACGGAACCAAGCTTTCTTT.

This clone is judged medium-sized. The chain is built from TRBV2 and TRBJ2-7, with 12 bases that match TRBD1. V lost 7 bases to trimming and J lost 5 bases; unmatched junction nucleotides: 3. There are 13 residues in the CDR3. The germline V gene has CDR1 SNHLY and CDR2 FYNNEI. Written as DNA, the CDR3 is TGTGCCAGCATAAGGGACAGGGGGCACGAGCAGTACGTC. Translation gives CASIRDRGHEQYV.

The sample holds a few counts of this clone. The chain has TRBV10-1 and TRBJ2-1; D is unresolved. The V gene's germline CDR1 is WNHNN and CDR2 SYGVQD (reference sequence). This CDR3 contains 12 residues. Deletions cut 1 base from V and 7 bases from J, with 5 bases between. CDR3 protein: CASSELGNEQFF. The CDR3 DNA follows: TGCGCCAGCAGTGAGTTGGGGAATGAGCAGTTCTTC.

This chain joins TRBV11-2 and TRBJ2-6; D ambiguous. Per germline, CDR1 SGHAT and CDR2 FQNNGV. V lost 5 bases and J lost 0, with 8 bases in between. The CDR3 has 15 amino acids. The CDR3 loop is CASSLGSSGANVLTF. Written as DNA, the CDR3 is TGTGCCAGCAGCCTCGGCAGCTCTGGGGCCAACGTCCTGACTTTC. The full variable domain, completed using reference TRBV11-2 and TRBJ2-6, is EAGVAQSPRYKIIEKRQSVAFWCNPISGHATLYWYQQILGQGPKLLIQFQNNGVVDDSQLPKDRFSAERLKGVDSTLKIQPAKLEDSAVYLCASSLGSSGANVLTFGAGSRLTVL.

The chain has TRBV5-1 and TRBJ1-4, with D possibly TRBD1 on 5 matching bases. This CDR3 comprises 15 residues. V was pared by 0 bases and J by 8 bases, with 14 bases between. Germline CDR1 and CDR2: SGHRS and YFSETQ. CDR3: CASSLGDSNQEKLFF. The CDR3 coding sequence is TGCGCCAGCAGCTTGGGCGACAGCAACCAGGAAAAACTGTTTTTT. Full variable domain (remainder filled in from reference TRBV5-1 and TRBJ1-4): KAGVTQTPRYLIKTRGQQVTLSCSPISGHRSVSWYQQTPGQGLQFLFEYFSETQRNKGNFPGRFSGRQFSNSRSEMNVSTLELGDSALYLCASSLGDSNQEKLFFGSGTQLSVL.

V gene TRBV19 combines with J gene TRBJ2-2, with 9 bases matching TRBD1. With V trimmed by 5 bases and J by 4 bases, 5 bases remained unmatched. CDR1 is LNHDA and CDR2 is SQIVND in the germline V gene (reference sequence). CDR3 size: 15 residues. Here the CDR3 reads CASSPRQGGTGELFF. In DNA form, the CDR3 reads TGTGCCAGTAGTCCACGACAGGGGGGCACCGGGGAGCTGTTTTTT.

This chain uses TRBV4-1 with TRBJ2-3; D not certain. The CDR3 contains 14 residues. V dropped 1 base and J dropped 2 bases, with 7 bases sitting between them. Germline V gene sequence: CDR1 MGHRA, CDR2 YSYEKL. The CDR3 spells CASSQAETTDTQYF. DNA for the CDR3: TGCGCCAGCAGCCAAGCGGAAACCACAGATACGCAGTATTTT.